One and the same sample provided the 8 T cell receptor beta chains below, sequenced in a study of regulatory T cells in long-lasting Graves disease. Arm-PCR of CDR3 regions and iRepertoire HTBI primers were the basis on which TCR beta libraries were built. In TCRdb, the multiplex PCR reads were re-called with MiXCR into one record per CDR3 protein. The data show approximately 350,000 distinct CDR3 sequences, with 16% seen just once and approximately 30% held by the top ten. Specified time point: newly diagnosed GD, antithyroid drugs for less than 3 months. The TCR library was made from RNA that had been extracted from PBMCs in TRIzol. Another study also made use of these data, one on T cells in Graves' hyperthyroidism and ophthalmopathy.

Sequences were derived from peripheral blood mononuclear cells (PBMCs), sampled at new diagnosis, from a patient treated with antithyroid drugs. The receptors here all came from a middle-aged man with Graves disease.

This chain connects TRBV20-1 to TRBJ1-4, with 10 positions matching TRBD1. The V segment lost 4 bases and the J segment 7 bases; nucleotides outside the gene matches: 3. Looked up from germline, CDR1 is DFQATT and CDR2 is SNEGSKA (reference sequence). The length of the CDR3 is 13 residues. The CDR3 DNA follows: TGCAGTGCTACCGGGACAGGGGCTGAAAAACTGTTTTTT. Its translation: CSATGTGAEKLFF.

Many counts were recorded for this clonotype. V and J are TRBV20-1 and TRBJ2-7; D might be TRBD1 (6 bases). With 0 bases removed from V and 6 bases from J, the gap between germline ends came to 27 bases. Germline-derived CDR1 and CDR2 are DFQATT and SNEGSKA (reference sequence). The CDR3 runs to 18 residues. As DNA, the CDR3 is TGCAGTGCTAGAGATTGGGGGCAGTGGAGCTCTGCTAATCGCGAGCAGTACTTC. This gives the protein CSARDWGQWSSANREQYF.

This clonotype showed up many times. The chain uses TRBV28 and TRBJ2-4, with D tentatively TRBD1 (6 bases). This CDR3 has 15 amino acids. V lost 3 bases and J lost 2, with 11 bases in between. CDR1 is MDHEN and CDR2 is SYDVKM in the germline V gene. The CDR3 DNA follows: TGTGCCAGCAGTTTTCCCGACAGGTCCAAAAACATTCAGTACTTC. Protein: CASSFPDRSKNIQYF. Complete variable domain (other parts from reference TRBV28 and TRBJ2-4): DVKVTQSSRYLVKRTGEKVFLECVQDMDHENMFWYRQDPGLGLRLIYFSYDVKMKEKGDIPEGYSVSREKKERFSLILESASTNQTSMYLCASSFPDRSKNIQYFGAGTRLSVL.

In its sample, this clonotype was seen a few times. One base separates it from a far larger clone, so it is likely a read error. The gene calls are TRBV5-1 and TRBJ2-5; 9 bases are shared with TRBD2. Germline CDR1 reads SGHRS; CDR2 reads YFSETQ. There are 16 residues in the CDR3. The CDR3 sequence: CASSCQISGGGQTQYF. CDR3 nucleotide sequence: TGTGCCAGCAGCTGCCAGATTAGCGGGGGAGGTCAGACCCAGTACTTC. Variable domain in full (rest from reference TRBV5-1 and TRBJ2-5): KAGVTQTPRYLIKTRGQQVTLSCSPISGHRSVSWYQQTPGQGLQFLFEYFSETQRNKGNFPGRFSGRQFSNSRSEMNVSTLELGDSALYLCASSCQISGGGQTQYFGPGTRLLVL.

About this clonotype: Given a far larger clone just one base away, this is likely a sequencing read error. The V gene is TRBV4-3, the J gene TRBJ2-1; D is undetermined. The germline V gene has CDR1 LGHNA and CDR2 YSLEER. CDR3 length equals 15 residues. Trimming removed 1 base at V and 10 bases at J, with 17 bases between. CDR3 region: CASSQGYQFGYEQFF. The CDR3 DNA follows: TGCGCCAGCAGCCAAGGGTATCAATTTGGGTACGAGCAGTTCTTC.

This clonotype was observed many times. The gene calls are TRBV9 and TRBJ2-3; TRBD2 matches at 8 bases. This CDR3 region has 15 residues. Looked up from germline, CDR1 is SGDLS and CDR2 is YYNGEE. J lost 0 bases, V lost 5 bases, and 5 bases had no gene match. CDR3 in DNA: TGTGCCAGCAGTAATAGCGGGGCTAGCACAGATACGCAGTATTTT. It translates to CASSNSGASTDTQYF.

In this sample, this clonotype turned up many times. The genes are TRBV7-2 and TRBJ2-5, with 8 bases fitting TRBD2. V lost 7 bases, J lost 2 bases, and 6 bases stayed unmatched. Germline-derived CDR1 and CDR2 are SGHTA and FQGNSA. This CDR3 has 14 amino acids. The DNA of the CDR3 is TGTGCCAGCACCATTAGCGGGGCTCAAGAGACCCAGTACTTC. Translated, it gives CASTISGAQETQYF. Based on the CDR3 plus reference TRBV7-2 and TRBJ2-5, the full variable domain is GAGVSQSPSNKVTEKGKDVELRCDPISGHTALYWYRQSLGQGLEFLIYFQGNSAPDKSGLPSDRFSAERTGGSVSTLTIQRTQQEDSAVYLCASTISGAQETQYFGPGTRLLVL.

This clonotype appeared many times. The chain is built from TRBV5-1 and TRBJ2-7; maybe TRBD2 (6 bases). Looked up from germline, CDR1 is SGHRS and CDR2 is YFSETQ. The CDR3 spans 16 residues. The V end was cut by 0 bases, the J end by 3 bases, with 16 bases between. The chain's CDR3 is CASSLDGRATNYEQYF. The CDR3 DNA reads TGCGCCAGCAGCTTGGACGGGAGAGCCACCAACTACGAGCAGTACTTC.